These 7 T cell receptor beta chains were all obtained from the same sample, sequenced in a study of shared clonotypes between healthy human individuals. Naive CD8 cells lacked CD45RO and underwent positive selection for CCR7, leaving out terminally differentiated effector memory CD45RA+ cells. TCRdb's table, derived via immunoSEQ multiplex PCR, lists solely in-frame clones and lacks some. The sample includes a few million clones, about 93% of them seen just once. The sample comprised naive CD8+ T cells from PBMCs. These receptors were taken from a man in his late teens or twenties in good health. Some clones in this sample may be carry-over from other donors' samples.

The V gene is TRBV5-1, the J gene TRBJ2-1, with TRBD1 matching over 7 bases. After removal of 3 bases from V and 4 bases from J, the junction contained 7 bases not matched to a gene. This CDR3 spans 15 amino acids. Germline CDR1 and CDR2: SGHRS and YFSETQ. CDR3 DNA: TGCGCCAGCAGCTCGACCGGGACAGCATACAATGAGCAGTTCTTC. It yields the protein CASSSTGTAYNEQFF. The complete variable domain, with remaining parts taken from reference TRBV5-1 and TRBJ2-1, reads KAGVTQTPRYLIKTRGQQVTLSCSPISGHRSVSWYQQTPGQGLQFLFEYFSETQRNKGNFPGRFSGRQFSNSRSEMNVSTLELGDSALYLCASSSTGTAYNEQFFGPGTRLTVL.

A note on this clone: The same CDR3 also results from other DNA sequences found in this sample. The rearrangement uses TRBV9 and TRBJ2-2; no clear D. V was pared by 0 bases and J by 8 bases, with 8 bases between. Germline CDR1 and CDR2: SGDLS and YYNGEE. This CDR3 comprises 13 residues. CDR3 nucleotide sequence: TGTGCCAGCAGCGTAGTAGGTAGTGGGGAGCTGTTTTTT. Protein: CASSVVGSGELFF.

This clone was observed once. The V gene is TRBV4-3, the J gene TRBJ1-1; D not certain. Trimming removed 4 bases at V and 4 bases at J, with 13 bases between. There are 14 residues in the CDR3. Germline CDR1 is LGHNA and CDR2 is YSLEER. The CDR3 loop reads CASSPSMVATEAFF. In nucleotides, the CDR3 is TGCGCCAGCAGCCCCAGTATGGTCGCCACTGAAGCTTTCTTT.

Turning to this clone: Its ends do not fully match the called genes, so a read error is possible. The same CDR3 can be traced to other DNA sequences in this sample. The chain uses TRBV2 and TRBJ1-2; D not resolved. Germline V gene lookup returns CDR1 SNHLY and CDR2 FYNNEI. The CDR3 totals 14 residues. The CDR3 DNA sequence: TGTGCTAGCAGTGAAGTCGGGGTAAACTATGGCTACACCTTC. It translates to CASSEVGVNYGYTF.

The J gene is TRBJ1-2, the V gene TRBV2, with D uncertain. The CDR3 loop spans 14 amino acids. The V end was cut by 5 bases, the J end by 0 bases, with 10 bases between. CDR1 and CDR2 from the germline V gene are SNHLY and FYNNEI. CDR3 in amino acids: CASSLVGTNYGYTF. The DNA for the CDR3 is TGTGCCAGCAGTCTGGTAGGGACTAACTATGGCTACACCTTC.

This clone was observed a handful of times. This chain links TRBV27 with TRBJ1-2, with 8 bases aligning to TRBD1. This CDR3 is built from 14 residues. With V trimmed by 7 bases and J by 4 bases, 8 bases remained unmatched. CDR1 is MNHEY and CDR2 is SMNVEV in the germline V gene (reference sequence). CDR3 sequence reads: CASTPLGQAYGYTF. The CDR3 DNA reads TGTGCCAGCACTCCCTTGGGACAGGCCTATGGCTACACCTTC.

J is TRBJ2-7 and V is TRBV6-6; 7 bases are a match to TRBD2. The CDR3 covers 14 residues. Germline CDR1 MNHNY, CDR2 SVGAGI (reference sequence). V lost 2 bases to trimming and J lost 4 bases; unmatched junction nucleotides: 5. The DNA of the CDR3 is TGTGCCAGCAGTTACCGCGGGAGCGGTTACGAGCAGTACTTC. Residues: CASSYRGSGYEQYF.